These 24 T cell receptor beta chains originate from one sample sequenced in a study of blood T cell repertoires in COVID-19. Using immunoSEQ multiplex PCR, the repertoire was profiled, and TCRdb retains in-frame clones only, with some absent. The sample records about 180,000 clones, about three quarters being singletons. The sequenced material came from peripheral blood. The origin of the receptors is a woman of 80 years or more with COVID-19, enrolled during active disease.

This clone was counted a few times. J is TRBJ2-5 and V is TRBV7-9; D possibly corresponds to TRBD1 (6 bases). CDR1 is SEHNR and CDR2 is FQNEAQ in the germline V gene (reference sequence). The CDR3 covers 15 residues. V was clipped by 5 bases and J by 1 base, with 14 bases between them. The CDR3, as DNA: TGTGCCAGCAGCCTCCAAGGACAGCCCCAAGAGACCCAGTACTTC. Translated, it gives CASSLQGQPQETQYF. Together with reference TRBV7-9 and TRBJ2-5, the CDR3 gives the full variable domain: DTGVSQNPRHKITKRGQNVTFRCDPISEHNRLYWYRQTLGQGPEFLTYFQNEAQLEKSRLLSDRFSAERPKGSFSTLEIQRTEQGDSAMYLCASSLQGQPQETQYFGPGTRLLVL.

The rearrangement links TRBV7-3 to TRBJ1-2, with 10 nucleotides matching TRBD1. CDR1 is SGHTA and CDR2 is FQGTGA in the germline V gene. With 5 bases clipped from V and 10 bases from J, the junction kept 10 bases outside the gene matches. The CDR3 spans 14 residues. DNA of the CDR3: TGTGCCAGCAGCCGTACCGGGACAGGGGAAGTCTACACCTTC. Protein product: CASSRTGTGEVYTF.

The table lists this clone with a count of one. J is TRBJ1-5 and V is TRBV7-9; TRBD1 matches at 9 bases. The CDR3 contains 17 residues. Germline CDR1 is SEHNR and CDR2 is FQNEAQ (reference sequence). With 5 bases clipped from V and 4 bases from J, the junction kept 12 bases outside the gene matches. The CDR3 region is CASSVRDRENLNQPQHF. In nucleotides, the CDR3 is TGTGCCAGCAGCGTTCGGGACAGGGAGAACTTAAATCAGCCCCAGCATTTT.

This clone was detected only once. This chain uses TRBV5-1 with TRBJ2-7, with 8 bases identical to TRBD2. Unmatched junction bases numbered 13, after V lost 4 bases and J lost 7 bases. This CDR3 is 15 amino acids long. Germline V gene data show CDR1 as SGHRS and CDR2 as YFSETQ. CDR3 in DNA: TGCGCCAGCAGCCGCCAGGGACTTCGGGAGGGGGAGCAGTACTTC. Protein: CASSRQGLREGEQYF. Based on the CDR3 plus reference TRBV5-1 and TRBJ2-7, the full variable domain is KAGVTQTPRYLIKTRGQQVTLSCSPISGHRSVSWYQQTPGQGLQFLFEYFSETQRNKGNFPGRFSGRQFSNSRSEMNVSTLELGDSALYLCASSRQGLREGEQYFGPGTRLTVT.

The chain employs TRBV7-9 and TRBJ1-5; D ambiguous. Germline CDR1 is SEHNR and CDR2 is FQNEAQ (reference sequence). V was shortened by 1 base and J by 3 bases, with 7 bases between the two germline ends. The CDR3 loop spans 14 amino acids. The CDR3: CASSLGGINQPQHF. CDR3 coding DNA: TGTGCCAGCAGCTTAGGCGGTATCAATCAGCCCCAGCATTTT. Full variable domain (outside the CDR3, taken from reference TRBV7-9 and TRBJ1-5): DTGVSQNPRHKITKRGQNVTFRCDPISEHNRLYWYRQTLGQGPEFLTYFQNEAQLEKSRLLSDRFSAERPKGSFSTLEIQRTEQGDSAMYLCASSLGGINQPQHFGDGTRLSIL.

The V and J genes are TRBV6-5 and TRBJ2-1, with D perhaps TRBD2 (5 bases). Trimming took 9 bases from V and 4 from J, leaving 10 bases between them. The germline gives CDR1 MNHEY, CDR2 SVGAGI. The CDR3 loop spans 12 amino acids. CDR3 in amino acids: CASIGVYNEQFF. As DNA, the CDR3 is TGTGCCAGTATCGGGGTTTACAATGAGCAGTTCTTC.

The gene calls are TRBV12-3 or TRBV12-4 and TRBJ1-1, with 7 bases matching TRBD1. This CDR3 spans 13 amino acids. The V gene end was trimmed by 7 bases and the J gene end by 6 bases; junction bases not matched to a gene: 8. The CDR3 here is CASKGAGRAEAFF. The CDR3 DNA sequence: TGTGCCAGCAAGGGGGCCGGTCGCGCTGAAGCTTTCTTT.

The chain uses TRBV4-1 and TRBJ2-1; D ambiguous. The CDR3 is made up of 13 amino acids. Trimming took off 1 base at V and 8 bases at J, with 9 bases between the two ends. Germline assignment: CDR1 MGHRA and CDR2 YSYEKL. The chain's CDR3 is CASSQGYRDEQFF. DNA of the CDR3: TGCGCCAGCAGCCAAGGGTATCGCGATGAGCAGTTCTTC.

V is TRBV7-6 and J is TRBJ2-7; 9 bases are shared with TRBD1. Per the germline V gene, CDR1 is SGHVS and CDR2 is FNYEAQ. This CDR3 has 16 amino acids. Germline trimming cut 1 base from V and 3 bases from J; bases unmatched to any gene: 7. CDR3 region: CASSLGPGQGYYEQYF. The DNA of the CDR3 is TGTGCCAGCAGCTTAGGACCGGGACAGGGTTACTACGAGCAGTACTTC.

This clone was picked up one time. The sample holds other DNA sequences that translate to the same CDR3. The chain recombines TRBV18 with TRBJ2-7, with unresolved D. The V end was cut by 3 bases, the J end by 3 bases, with 9 bases between. Germline loops: CDR1 KGHSH, CDR2 LQKENI. This CDR3 comprises 13 residues. In nucleotides, the CDR3 is TGTGCCAGCTCACCGCCAGGTAGCTACGAGCAGTACTTC. It is translated as CASSPPGSYEQYF.

V gene TRBV3-1 (or the pseudogene TRBV3-2) combines with J gene TRBJ2-2, with 10 bases matching TRBD1. The CDR3 is 14 amino acids. Looked up from germline, CDR1 is LGHDT and CDR2 is YNNKEL (reference sequence). The V segment lost 4 bases and the J segment 4 bases; nucleotides outside the gene matches: 0. The CDR3 DNA sequence: TGTGCCAGCAGCCGGACAGGGGGCACCGGGGAGCTGTTTTTT. Its protein product is CASSRTGGTGELFF.

This clone turned up a few times. The chain employs TRBV27 and TRBJ1-4, with 8 bases lining up with TRBD1. The germline V gene has CDR1 MNHEY and CDR2 SMNVEV (reference sequence). J lost 7 bases, V lost 3 bases, and 4 bases had no gene match. The CDR3 has 14 residues. CDR3 nucleotide sequence: TGTGCCAGCAGTTTTCAGGGGGCAAGTGAAAAACTGTTTTTT. Residues: CASSFQGASEKLFF.

The gene calls are TRBV3-1 (or the pseudogene TRBV3-2) and TRBJ1-2; D may be TRBD1 (6 bases). This CDR3 is built from 16 residues. The germline CDR1 and CDR2 sequences are LGHDT and YNNKEL (reference sequence). V was cut by 0 bases and J by 8 bases, with 19 bases left in between. In DNA, the CDR3 is TGTGCCAGCAGCCAAGAAGGAGCGGGGGCAGGTCGGGGCTACACCTTC. It translates to CASSQEGAGAGRGYTF.

This clone was observed a few times. The genes are TRBV5-1 and TRBJ2-5; D is unresolved. CDR3 size: 12 residues. V was cut by 4 bases and J by 5 bases, with 9 bases left in between. Germline CDR1 and CDR2: SGHRS and YFSETQ. CDR3 loop: CASSALRETQYF. In DNA form, the CDR3 reads TGCGCCAGCAGCGCACTACGGGAGACCCAGTACTTC. Full variable domain (rest looked up from reference TRBV5-1 and TRBJ2-5): KAGVTQTPRYLIKTRGQQVTLSCSPISGHRSVSWYQQTPGQGLQFLFEYFSETQRNKGNFPGRFSGRQFSNSRSEMNVSTLELGDSALYLCASSALRETQYFGPGTRLLVL.

The CDR3 DNA is TGTGCCAGCAGCGGACGGCAGGGGGGCTCCTACGAGCAGTACTTC. It yields the protein CASSGRQGGSYEQYF. The rearrangement uses TRBV5-4 and TRBJ2-7, with D possibly matching TRBD1 (7 bases). Germline CDR1 and CDR2: SGHNT and YYREEE (reference sequence). Trimming cost V 4 bases and J 0 bases, with 14 bases left between them. This CDR3 spans 15 amino acids.

The V and J genes are TRBV5-1 and TRBJ2-2; the D gene is possibly TRBD2 (5 bases). This CDR3 contains 16 residues. CDR1 is SGHRS, CDR2 YFSETQ, per germline. The V and J ends lost 0 bases and 0 bases respectively, with 9 bases between them. The CDR3 DNA is TGCGCCAGCAGCTTGGTTTCCGGGGCGAACACCGGGGAGCTGTTTTTT. As protein: CASSLVSGANTGELFF.

The CDR3 is CASSLWGQGEETQYF. The CDR3 nucleotides are TGCGCCAGCAGCTTGTGGGGACAGGGTGAAGAGACCCAGTACTTC. This rearrangement joins TRBV5-1 to TRBJ2-5, with 9 nucleotides matching TRBD1. The trim removed 1 base at V and 3 bases at J, leaving 4 bases unmatched. This CDR3 has 15 residues. Germline V gives CDR1 SGHRS, CDR2 YFSETQ.

The rearrangement links TRBV4-1 to TRBJ2-4; 11 bases align to TRBD2. J gave up 9 bases and V 3 bases, and 7 bases lay outside the gene matches. Looked up from germline, CDR1 is MGHRA and CDR2 is YSYEKL. This CDR3 has 15 residues. The chain's CDR3 is CASSQVPGLAAIQYF. DNA for the CDR3: TGCGCCAGCAGCCAGGTCCCGGGACTAGCGGCCATTCAGTACTTC.

The rearrangement uses TRBV6-2 or TRBV6-3 and TRBJ2-3, with 8 nucleotides matching TRBD2. The CDR3 contains 17 residues. The ends lost 2 bases at V and 4 bases at J; junction bases unmatched: 11. Per germline, CDR1 MNHEY and CDR2 SVGEGT. CDR3 sequence reads: CASSYTPRGGRADTQYF. The CDR3 DNA reads as TGTGCCAGCAGTTACACCCCGCGCGGGGGGAGGGCAGATACGCAGTATTTT.

The chain is built from TRBV4-1 and TRBJ1-5; TRBD1 matches at 7 bases. Germline V gene sequence: CDR1 MGHRA, CDR2 YSYEKL. The CDR3 consists of 15 residues. The trim removed 4 bases at V and 5 bases at J, leaving 8 bases unmatched. This CDR3 reads CASSPLTGLHQPQHF. The CDR3 region has the DNA TGCGCCAGCAGCCCACTGACAGGGCTCCATCAGCCCCAGCATTTT.

V is TRBV5-4 and J is TRBJ2-2, with D perhaps matching TRBD1 (6 bases). The CDR3 consists of 15 residues. Germline V gene data show CDR1 as SGHNT and CDR2 as YYREEE (reference sequence). Trimming removed 4 bases from V and 1 base from J, with 11 bases in between. The CDR3 DNA sequence: TGTGCCAGCAGCCCCCGGACAGTGAACACCGGGGAGCTGTTTTTT. Residues: CASSPRTVNTGELFF.

In this sample, this clone turned up a few times. As DNA, the CDR3 is TGTGCCAGCAGTCCGACAGGGCAAGAGACCCAGTACTTC. Translated: CASSPTGQETQYF. The chain joins TRBV7-9 to TRBJ2-5; 7 nucleotides agree with TRBD1. CDR3 length: 13 amino acids. V shed 6 bases and J 2 bases; nucleotides not matched to a gene: 3. CDR1 and CDR2 from the germline V gene are SEHNR and FQNEAQ (reference sequence).

This clone has just a few counts. The J gene is TRBJ1-1, the V gene TRBV11-3; possibly TRBD1 for D (6 bases). Germline CDR1 is SGHNT and CDR2 is YENEEA. Trimming removed 2 bases at V and 4 bases at J, with 20 bases between. The CDR3 runs 17 residues. The CDR3, as DNA: TGTGCCAGCAGCTTAACATCTATACAGGGTGAGGCCACTGAAGCTTTCTTT. Its translation: CASSLTSIQGEATEAFF.

The chain employs TRBV4-2 and TRBJ2-1; weak D call: TRBD2 (5 bases). The CDR3 extends over 20 amino acids. CDR1 LGHNA and CDR2 YNFKEQ come from the germline V gene. V lost 1 base to trimming and J lost 5 bases, with 27 bases between them. In DNA, the CDR3 is TGTGCCAGCAGCCAAGGGTTGGCGGGTTTTGGTTATAACGCCGACAATGAGCAGTTCTTC. This translates into CASSQGLAGFGYNADNEQFF.